A single TCR beta chain is shown here with its context. These data belong to a study of blood T cell repertoires in COVID-19. The CDR3 loop spans 15 amino acids. Per germline, CDR1 KGHSH and CDR2 LQKENI. The V end lost 0 bases, the J end lost 7 bases, and 13 bases lay between the germline ends. The repertoire was sequenced with immunoSEQ multiplex PCR; TCRdb's copy has only in-frame clones and lacks some. The sample records some 130,000 clones, about 87% being singletons. The rearrangement links TRBV18 to TRBJ2-1, with D possibly TRBD1 on 7 matching bases. Sequences were obtained from peripheral blood. The receptor's source is a man in his forties or fifties with acute or convalescent COVID-19. The CDR3 region is CASSPPGGGRNEQFF. In nucleotides, the CDR3 is TGTGCCAGCTCACCACCTGGAGGGGGCCGGAATGAGCAGTTCTTC.